This T cell receptor beta chain was recorded in a study of T cells in Graves' hyperthyroidism and ophthalmopathy. Study context: It was at initial diagnosis, before any treatment, that peripheral blood was collected.

Per germline, CDR1 SGDLS and CDR2 YYNGEE. V lost 2 bases, J lost 3 bases, and 6 bases stayed unmatched. The CDR3 contains 17 residues. Subjects with ophthalmopathy showed a Clinical Activity Score no lower than 3, a NOSPECS grade no lower than 4, and a duration shorter than 3 months. Amplified regions were TCR beta CDR3 sequences from RNA transcripts. RT-PCR in the first round (using the HTBI primer set) targeted the TCR CDR3. MiXCR was run by TCRdb on the multiplex PCR reads, yielding one entry per CDR3 protein. The data show 600,000 or so distinct CDR3 sequences, with 12% to 15% seen just once and roughly 7% held by the top ten.

This chain joins TRBV9 and TRBJ2-3; TRBD2 aligns across 13 bases. This receptor was identified in a woman aged 18-35 years with Graves' ophthalmopathy. Sequenced sample: blood. Written as DNA, the CDR3 is TGTGCCAGCAGCGTCGGACTAGCGGGAGATGGGACAGATACGCAGTATTTT. Translating it yields CASSVGLAGDGTDTQYF.